The 27 T cell receptor beta chains below all came from one sample that was sequenced in a study of lymphopenia after photon versus proton radiotherapy. This table comes from immunoSEQ multiplex PCR, and its TCRdb copy is limited to in-frame clones, with some not included. The table includes about 20,000 clones, 84% detected once. Sequencing used peripheral blood, obtained from a patient treated with photon-based radiotherapy. The source is a woman between 45 and 65 years old with pancreatic cancer.

The V gene is TRBV5-1, the J gene TRBJ2-7; possible D gene TRBD2, 6 bases. V was trimmed by 3 bases and J by 3 bases, leaving 22 bases between them. Germline values: CDR1 SGHRS, CDR2 YFSETQ. This CDR3 comprises 17 residues. The CDR3 here is CASSSGAGGGEGYEQYF. CDR3 nucleotide sequence: TGCGCCAGCAGCTCCGGGGCCGGGGGAGGAGAGGGCTACGAGCAGTACTTC.

The chain employs TRBV18 and TRBJ2-7, with D unclear. Trimming pared 2 bases from V and 0 bases from J, leaving 2 bases between. CDR3 length: 12 residues. Germline CDR1 reads KGHSH; CDR2 reads LQKENI. CDR3 loop: CASSPNSYEQYF. The CDR3 DNA follows: TGTGCCAGCTCACCAAACTCCTACGAGCAGTACTTC.

This clone was observed once. The chain has TRBV10-1 and TRBJ1-1, with a weak D call TRBD1 (5 bases). Trimming left V 4 bases short and J 0 bases short, with 18 bases between. The germline V gene has CDR1 WNHNN and CDR2 SYGVQD (reference sequence). CDR3 length: 17 residues. Here the CDR3 reads CASSVGRDLYLNTEAFF. The CDR3 coding sequence is TGCGCCAGCAGTGTGGGCAGGGACCTATACCTGAACACTGAAGCTTTCTTT.

V gene TRBV18 combines with J gene TRBJ1-2, with 8 positions matching TRBD1. J gave up 3 bases and V 4 bases, and 7 bases lay outside the gene matches. In germline, CDR1 is KGHSH, CDR2 LQKENI. The CDR3 spans 15 residues. CDR3 nucleotides: TGTGCCAGCTCACACCAGGACAGGGTCGACTATGGCTACACCTTC. It specifies CASSHQDRVDYGYTF.

J is TRBJ2-7 and V is TRBV6-5; tentatively, D is TRBD1 or TRBD2 (6 bases each). CDR3 size: 16 residues. V lost 0 bases and J 3 bases, leaving 15 bases between the germline ends. CDR1 and CDR2 from the germline V gene are MNHEY and SVGAGI. CDR3 protein: CASSYSQGGLDYEQYF. In DNA form, the CDR3 reads TGTGCCAGCAGTTACTCGCAAGGGGGGCTGGACTACGAGCAGTACTTC.

The chain links TRBV10-3 to TRBJ1-4; D is possibly TRBD1 (5 bases). V was clipped by 4 bases and J by 4 bases, with 7 bases between them. Per germline, CDR1 ENHRY and CDR2 SYGVKD. This CDR3 comprises 13 residues. This CDR3 is CAISGQINEKLFF. The CDR3 region has the DNA TGTGCCATCAGTGGACAGATTAATGAAAAACTGTTTTTT.

The CDR3 coding sequence is TGTGCCAGCAGTCTTAGCGAGACTGAGACCCAGTACTTC. Encoded protein: CASSLSETETQYF. The chain employs TRBV27 and TRBJ2-5; tentative D call: TRBD2 (5 bases). V was shortened by 5 bases and J by 5 bases, with 12 bases between the two germline ends. This CDR3 spans 13 amino acids. The germline V gene encodes CDR1 MNHEY and CDR2 SMNVEV (reference sequence).

The chain combines TRBV4-2 with TRBJ2-4; D is ambiguous. Trimming took off 0 bases at V and 6 bases at J, with 3 bases between the two ends. CDR1 is LGHNA and CDR2 is YNFKEQ in the germline V gene. The length of the CDR3 is 12 residues. The CDR3 spells CASSQDGNIQYF. The DNA for the CDR3 is TGTGCCAGCAGCCAAGATGGAAACATTCAGTACTTC.

The chain employs TRBV6-5 and TRBJ2-2; TRBD2 aligns across 11 bases. CDR3 length: 16 amino acids. Germline V lookup: CDR1 MNHEY, CDR2 SVGAGI. The ends lost 0 bases at V and 4 bases at J; junction bases unmatched: 1. The CDR3 loop reads CASSYSLAGGTGELFF. DNA of the CDR3: TGTGCCAGCAGTTACTCTCTAGCGGGAGGCACCGGGGAGCTGTTTTTT.

The chain employs TRBV7-2 and TRBJ1-2; possible D gene TRBD1, 5 bases. With 6 bases removed from V and 8 bases from J, the gap between germline ends came to 16 bases. The CDR3 extends over 13 amino acids. Germline V gives CDR1 SGHTA, CDR2 FQGNSA. The CDR3 coding sequence is TGTGCCAGCAGGCCGGGACCCGCTGAAGGCTACACCTTC. This encodes CASRPGPAEGYTF.

This chain uses TRBV30 with TRBJ1-5; D unclear. Trimming shortened V by 1 base and J by 0 bases, and 7 bases separated the two germline ends. Germline-derived CDR1 and CDR2 are GTSNPN and SVGIG (reference sequence). The CDR3 is 14 residues long. The CDR3 reads CAWSGRYSNQPQHF. The CDR3 DNA sequence: TGTGCCTGGAGTGGAAGGTATAGCAATCAGCCCCAGCATTTT.

The chain has TRBV7-9 and TRBJ1-1; tentatively, D is TRBD1 (5 bases). V was shortened by 1 base and J by 6 bases, with 12 bases between the two germline ends. The germline V gene has CDR1 SEHNR and CDR2 FQNEAQ (reference sequence). The CDR3 extends over 14 amino acids. DNA of the CDR3: TGTGCCAGCAGCTTAGGCGGCAGGGTGGCTGAAGCTTTCTTT. It encodes CASSLGGRVAEAFF.

This chain links TRBV7-2 with TRBJ2-7; D might be TRBD2 (6 bases). This CDR3 comprises 16 residues. Trimming removed 5 bases at V and 2 bases at J, with 19 bases between. Germline CDR1 SGHTA, CDR2 FQGNSA. The CDR3 loop is CASSPEGRRLAYEQYF. DNA of the CDR3: TGTGCCAGCAGCCCGGAGGGGCGTCGATTGGCCTACGAGCAGTACTTC.

This rearrangement joins TRBV7-8 to TRBJ2-1, with 7 nucleotides matching TRBD1. The CDR3 totals 15 residues. Germline-derived CDR1 and CDR2 are SGHVS and FQNEAQ. Germline trimming cut 4 bases from V and 7 bases from J; bases unmatched to any gene: 10. The CDR3 coding sequence is TGTGCCAGCAGCTCGAGGGACAGCCTCCTTAATGAGCAGTTCTTC. Its translation: CASSSRDSLLNEQFF. The full variable domain, in which reference TRBV7-8 and TRBJ2-1 provide the parts outside the CDR3, is GAGVSQSPRYKVAKRGQDVALRCDPISGHVSLFWYQQALGQGPEFLTYFQNEAQLDKSGLPSDRFFAERPEGSVSTLKIQRTQQEDSAVYLCASSSRDSLLNEQFFGPGTRLTVL.

The genes are TRBV7-9 and TRBJ2-5; no clear D. The CDR3 spans 11 residues. Trimming stripped 3 bases from V and 1 base from J, with 0 bases between. From germline, CDR1 is SEHNR and CDR2 FQNEAQ (reference sequence). The DNA for the CDR3 is TGTGCCAGCAGCTTCCAAGAGACCCAGTACTTC. This codes for CASSFQETQYF.

V gene TRBV7-6 combines with J gene TRBJ2-5; D not resolved. Trimming pared 2 bases from V and 1 base from J, leaving 11 bases between. Germline V gene sequence: CDR1 SGHVS, CDR2 FNYEAQ. CDR3 length: 15 amino acids. The CDR3 reads CASSLSGSRQETQYF. In DNA, the CDR3 is TGTGCCAGCAGCTTATCGGGCAGCCGCCAAGAGACCCAGTACTTC.

This clone was seen only a few times. CDR3 sequence reads: CASSDPTGINTEAFF. The DNA of the CDR3 is TGTGCCAGCAGTGACCCGACAGGGATAAACACTGAAGCTTTCTTT. V usage is TRBV28 and J usage is TRBJ1-1; TRBD1 matches 7 bases. This CDR3 spans 15 amino acids. Trimming removed 5 bases from V and 2 bases from J; junction bases left unmatched: 8. Germline CDR1 is MDHEN and CDR2 is SYDVKM.

The chain is built from TRBV7-9 and TRBJ2-7; D is uncertain. The CDR3 sequence is 15 residues long. The germline V and J ends were trimmed by 2 bases and 1 base, with 12 bases remaining between them. From germline, CDR1 is SEHNR and CDR2 FQNEAQ (reference sequence). The CDR3, as DNA: TGTGCCAGCAGCTTATCCGCCAGCTTATCCTACGAGCAGTACTTC. Protein sequence: CASSLSASLSYEQYF.

The chain joins TRBV7-9 to TRBJ1-1; D ambiguous. CDR3 length equals 13 residues. Germline V lookup: CDR1 SEHNR, CDR2 FQNEAQ (reference sequence). V lost 5 bases and J lost 0, with 7 bases in between. The CDR3 nucleotides are TGTGCCAGCAGCCAAAATATGAACACTGAAGCTTTCTTT. Translating gives CASSQNMNTEAFF.

The gene calls are TRBV4-3 and TRBJ1-1; D gene ambiguous. This CDR3 contains 13 residues. Germline lookup yields CDR1 LGHNA and CDR2 YSLEER. Trimming shortened V by 2 bases and J by 5 bases, and 9 bases separated the two germline ends. The CDR3 loop reads CASSQKFGTEAFF. CDR3 DNA sequence: TGCGCCAGCAGCCAAAAATTCGGGACTGAAGCTTTCTTT.

The chain has TRBV29-1 and TRBJ2-5, with no clear D. The CDR3 consists of 13 residues. V was cut by 0 bases and J by 7 bases, with 12 bases left in between. Germline lookup yields CDR1 SQVTM and CDR2 ANQGSEA. Here the CDR3 reads CSVEEGSPGTQYF. CDR3 in DNA: TGCAGCGTTGAAGAAGGTAGTCCGGGGACCCAGTACTTC.

The table lists this clone with a count of one. The gene calls are TRBV29-1 and TRBJ2-4; D is perhaps TRBD1 or TRBD2 (5 bases each). CDR1 is SQVTM and CDR2 is ANQGSEA in the germline V gene. V was trimmed by 7 bases and J by 0 bases, leaving 10 bases between them. CDR3 size: 13 residues. The CDR3 region is CSARDLAKNIQYF. Written as DNA, the CDR3 is TGCAGCGCCCGGGACCTAGCCAAAAACATTCAGTACTTC.

The rearrangement uses TRBV5-1 and TRBJ2-7; weak D call: TRBD1 (5 bases). CDR3 length: 14 residues. The germline gives CDR1 SGHRS, CDR2 YFSETQ. V was cut by 0 bases and J by 5 bases, with 12 bases left in between. CDR3 protein: CASSLDGQGDEQYF. The CDR3 region has the DNA TGCGCCAGCAGCTTGGATGGGCAGGGCGACGAGCAGTACTTC.

The genes are TRBV7-9 and TRBJ2-2, with 7 bases identical to TRBD2. After removal of 0 bases from V and 1 base from J, the junction contained 2 bases not matched to a gene. The CDR3 runs 16 residues. CDR1 is SEHNR, CDR2 FQNEAQ, per germline (reference sequence). The CDR3 here is CASSLAPSGNTGELFF. The CDR3 nucleotides are TGTGCCAGCAGCTTAGCGCCTAGCGGGAACACCGGGGAGCTGTTTTTT.

The chain employs TRBV11-2 and TRBJ2-1; D ambiguous. V lost 5 bases to trimming and J lost 10 bases, with 15 bases between them. Germline values: CDR1 SGHAT, CDR2 FQNNGV. The CDR3 is made up of 13 amino acids. CDR3 protein: CASSPNVANEQFF. The DNA for the CDR3 is TGTGCCAGCAGCCCAAACGTCGCGAACGAGCAGTTCTTC.

This clone was seen once. The chain recombines TRBV7-8 with TRBJ2-5; D tentatively fits TRBD1 or TRBD2 (6 bases each). The CDR3 covers 18 residues. V lost 2 bases and J lost 1, with 20 bases in between. Germline V gene data show CDR1 as SGHVS and CDR2 as FQNEAQ. CDR3 in DNA: TGTGCCAGCAGCTTAAGTGGAGGGGGATCAAGCGTCCAAGAGACCCAGTACTTC. It is translated as CASSLSGGGSSVQETQYF. Based on the CDR3 plus reference TRBV7-8 and TRBJ2-5, the full variable domain is GAGVSQSPRYKVAKRGQDVALRCDPISGHVSLFWYQQALGQGPEFLTYFQNEAQLDKSGLPSDRFFAERPEGSVSTLKIQRTQQEDSAVYLCASSLSGGGSSVQETQYFGPGTRLLVL.

The CDR3 DNA follows: TGTGCCAGCAGCTTAAGTTTCAGGGGCAGGGACTCCTACGAGCAGTACTTC. Translated, it gives CASSLSFRGRDSYEQYF. The V call is TRBV11-2, the J call TRBJ2-7; maybe TRBD1 (6 bases). V lost 2 bases and J lost 0, with 17 bases in between. CDR3 length: 17 amino acids. In germline, CDR1 is SGHAT, CDR2 FQNNGV. Full variable domain (outside the CDR3, taken from reference TRBV11-2 and TRBJ2-7): EAGVAQSPRYKIIEKRQSVAFWCNPISGHATLYWYQQILGQGPKLLIQFQNNGVVDDSQLPKDRFSAERLKGVDSTLKIQPAKLEDSAVYLCASSLSFRGRDSYEQYFGPGTRLTVT.